Below are 32 T cell receptor beta chains sequenced from a single sample in a study of blood T cells in healthy people across ages. Through a sample-barcoded 5' primer and a J-beta primer mix, a second PCR was run for about 6 to 12 cycles. TCRdb used MiXCR to reprocess the 5' RACE reads, holding one entry per CDR3 protein. The sample records around 700,000 distinct CDR3 sequences, around 25% being singletons. The sample was also reused in another study, on T cells of mothers and their children.

The specimen was blood. These receptors all come from a boy younger than 18 in good health.

This clonotype has only a few counts. The junction differs from germline at one of its ends, possibly a read error. The V gene is TRBV7-3, the J gene TRBJ1-2; 7 bases fit TRBD1. The V gene's germline CDR1 is SGHTA and CDR2 FQGTGA. The CDR3 extends over 14 amino acids. The CDR3 nucleotides are TGTGCCAGCAGCCCCGAGGACAGGCTCTATGGCTACGCCTTC. It codes for CASSPEDRLYGYAF.

The chain couples TRBV3-1 to TRBJ2-5; tentatively, D is TRBD2 (6 bases). The CDR3 is made up of 16 amino acids. V shed 1 base and J shed 5 bases, with 17 bases lying between them. Germline-derived CDR1 and CDR2 are LGHDT and YNNKEL (reference sequence). Here the CDR3 DNA reads TGTGCCAGCAGCCAAGGATCAGGGCGGGGTGACGAGACCCAGTACTTC. Translated: CASSQGSGRGDETQYF.

This clonotype was seen only a few times. The chain uses TRBV4-1 and TRBJ1-1; D unclear. The CDR3 sequence is 14 residues long. Trimming cost V 1 base and J 5 bases, with 11 bases left between them. CDR1 and CDR2 from the germline V gene are MGHRA and YSYEKL. This chain's CDR3 is CASSQVVGRTEAFF. The CDR3 nucleotides read TGCGCCAGCAGCCAAGTTGTGGGAAGGACTGAAGCTTTCTTT.

The J gene is TRBJ2-1, the V gene TRBV10-3; D gene uncertain. The CDR3 extends over 12 amino acids. Germline CDR1 reads ENHRY; CDR2 reads SYGVKD. V was pared by 6 bases and J by 5 bases, with 8 bases between. CDR3 protein: CAISIGNNEQFF. CDR3 DNA sequence: TGTGCCATCAGCATTGGGAACAATGAGCAGTTCTTC.

The rearrangement links TRBV20-1 to TRBJ2-5; D perhaps matches TRBD2 (6 bases). CDR1 DFQATT and CDR2 SNEGSKA come from the germline V gene (reference sequence). Trimming stripped 1 base from V and 5 bases from J, with 17 bases between. There are 15 residues in the CDR3. The CDR3 loop is CSARVKGRDWETQYF. The CDR3 DNA sequence: TGCAGTGCTAGAGTAAAGGGGCGGGATTGGGAGACCCAGTACTTC.

This clonotype turned up a few times. The chain couples TRBV5-1 to TRBJ2-7, with a weak D call TRBD2 (6 bases). The J call is doubtful: the DNA matches TRBJ2-5 better. Germline CDR1 and CDR2: SGHRS and YFSETQ. The CDR3 spans 16 residues. CDR3 sequence reads: CASSPRRVNGSWTQYF. CDR3 nucleotide sequence: TGCGCCAGCAGCCCACGGAGGGTTAACGGGTCGTGGACCCAGTACTTC.

This chain connects TRBV11-3 to TRBJ2-3, with TRBD2 matching 10 bases. The J segment lost 2 bases and the V segment lost 3 bases, leaving 5 bases of the junction unmatched. The CDR3 has 16 amino acids. Germline CDR1 is SGHNT and CDR2 is YENEEA. CDR3 protein: CASSFRTSGATDTQYF. As DNA, the CDR3 is TGTGCCAGCAGCTTCAGGACTAGCGGAGCCACAGATACGCAGTATTTT.

The chain has TRBV5-1 and TRBJ2-7; no reliable D call. Germline CDR1 reads SGHRS; CDR2 reads YFSETQ. The CDR3 is 13 residues long. Trimming took 2 bases from V and 5 from J, leaving 11 bases between them. The CDR3 reads CASSLFPSNEQYF. As DNA, the CDR3 is TGCGCCAGCAGCTTATTCCCTAGTAACGAGCAGTACTTC.

This clonotype turned up a few times. The J gene is TRBJ1-4, the V gene TRBV7-9; no definite D call. Trimming took 5 bases from V and 8 from J, leaving 15 bases between them. Germline CDR1 SEHNR, CDR2 FQNEAQ (reference sequence). The CDR3 has 14 residues. The CDR3 DNA is TGTGCCAGCAGCCCCCGTGACCGGCCGGAAAAACTGTTTTTT. This codes for CASSPRDRPEKLFF.

A word on this clonotype: At one of its ends the junction is not consistent with the germline gene, which may arise from a read error. V gene TRBV6-6 combines with J gene TRBJ2-5; TRBD1 agrees at 8 bases. Germline CDR1 is MNHNY and CDR2 is SVGAGI (reference sequence). The length of the CDR3 is 15 residues. CDR3 bases: TGTGCCAGCAGTTTCAGACAGGGGAACCAAGAGACCCGGTACTTC. This encodes CASSFRQGNQETRYF.

The V gene is TRBV19, the J gene TRBJ2-1; unclear D gene. The germline V gene encodes CDR1 LNHDA and CDR2 SQIVND (reference sequence). V was shortened by 1 base and J by 9 bases, with 7 bases between the two germline ends. This CDR3 has 12 amino acids. The CDR3 DNA reads TGTGCCAGTAGTATAGGTCCGATTGAGCAGTTCTTC. This codes for CASSIGPIEQFF.

The chain is built from TRBV12-3 or TRBV12-4 and TRBJ2-3; the match to TRBD1 covers 9 bases. Unmatched junction bases numbered 4, after V lost 5 bases and J lost 4 bases. The CDR3 is made up of 14 amino acids. The CDR3 region is CASSTGTGSDTQYF. The DNA for the CDR3 is TGTGCCAGCAGTACCGGGACAGGGTCAGATACGCAGTATTTT.

This clonotype was found many times. The chain recombines TRBV29-1 with TRBJ2-7; no reliable D call. CDR1 is SQVTM and CDR2 is ANQGSEA in the germline V gene. CDR3 length: 11 residues. V was trimmed by 4 bases and J by 3 bases, leaving 7 bases between them. The CDR3 region has the DNA TGCAGCGTTGCTGGCAGCTACGAGCAGTACTTC. Translation gives CSVAGSYEQYF.

The rearrangement joins TRBV3-1 to TRBJ2-5; 12 bases are shared with TRBD1. Looked up from germline, CDR1 is LGHDT and CDR2 is YNNKEL (reference sequence). This CDR3 is built from 16 residues. The V gene end was trimmed by 6 bases and the J gene end by 1 base; junction bases not matched to a gene: 6. In DNA, the CDR3 is TGTGCCAGCAGTCACAGGGACAGGGGGCTCCAAGAGACCCAGTACTTC. Its translation: CASSHRDRGLQETQYF.

This clonotype has a handful of counts. V usage is TRBV7-9 and J usage is TRBJ2-2; no clear D gene. Trimming took 2 bases from V and 1 from J, leaving 8 bases between them. The V gene's germline CDR1 is SEHNR and CDR2 FQNEAQ (reference sequence). CDR3 size: 15 residues. CDR3 DNA sequence: TGTGCCAGCAGCTTAAAGCCGAAGAACACCGGGGAGCTGTTTTTT. Residues: CASSLKPKNTGELFF.

This clonotype was picked up a small number of times. V usage is TRBV29-1 and J usage is TRBJ2-7; 7 bases line up with TRBD2. The germline V gene encodes CDR1 SQVTM and CDR2 ANQGSEA. The CDR3 consists of 14 residues. V shed 3 bases, J shed 3 bases, and the junction held 8 bases outside the gene matches. The CDR3 is CSVEGGTTLYEQYF. DNA of the CDR3: TGCAGCGTTGAGGGGGGGACTACCCTCTACGAGCAGTACTTC.

This clonotype was seen at least ten times. The V and J genes are TRBV7-2 and TRBJ1-2; 7 bases align to TRBD1. V lost 6 bases and J lost 7; bases outside the gene matches: 5. Germline-derived CDR1 and CDR2 are SGHTA and FQGNSA. The CDR3 runs to 12 residues. The CDR3 sequence: CASSPNRGGYTF. The DNA of the CDR3 is TGTGCCAGCAGTCCCAACAGGGGTGGCTACACCTTC. The complete variable domain, with remaining parts taken from reference TRBV7-2 and TRBJ1-2, reads GAGVSQSPSNKVTEKGKDVELRCDPISGHTALYWYRQSLGQGLEFLIYFQGNSAPDKSGLPSDRFSAERTGGSVSTLTIQRTQQEDSAVYLCASSPNRGGYTFGSGTRLTVV.

The chain employs TRBV29-1 and TRBJ2-5, with 8 positions matching TRBD1. V dropped 7 bases and J dropped 2; count of bases not matched to a gene: 6. The length of the CDR3 is 13 residues. Germline loops: CDR1 SQVTM, CDR2 ANQGSEA. Written as DNA, the CDR3 is TGCAGCGCGGACAGGGATGGTCAAGAGACCCAGTACTTC. Protein: CSADRDGQETQYF.

This clonotype was picked up a small number of times. This chain joins TRBV7-9 and TRBJ1-4; D remains unclear. This CDR3 comprises 16 residues. Trimming shortened V by 1 base and J by 10 bases, and 19 bases separated the two germline ends. Germline CDR1 SEHNR, CDR2 FQNEAQ (reference sequence). The CDR3 sequence is CASSLERSEGEGKLFF. The CDR3 DNA reads TGTGCCAGCAGCTTAGAGCGATCGGAGGGCGAGGGAAAACTGTTTTTT.

This clonotype was seen a handful of times. This sequence joins TRBV13 and TRBJ2-5; no definite D call. V gave up 4 bases and J gave up 1 base, with 10 bases separating them. Germline CDR1 and CDR2: PRHDT and FYEKMQ (reference sequence). The CDR3 has 14 residues. The CDR3: CASSSAKIQETQYF. The CDR3 nucleotides are TGTGCCAGCAGCTCCGCGAAGATCCAAGAGACCCAGTACTTC. Full variable domain (rest looked up from reference TRBV13 and TRBJ2-5): AAGVIQSPRHLIKEKRETATLKCYPIPRHDTVYWYQQGPGQDPQFLISFYEKMQSDKGSIPDRFSAQQFSDYHSELNMSSLELGDSALYFCASSSAKIQETQYFGPGTRLLVL.

CDR3 coding DNA: TGCAGCGTTGTCCGGGGGGGCCGCTCCTACAATGAGCAGTTCTTC. Translating gives CSVVRGGRSYNEQFF. J is TRBJ2-1 and V is TRBV29-1, with 8 positions matching TRBD2. CDR3 length equals 15 residues. Losses at the gene ends were 4 bases for V and 0 bases for J; bases not matched to a gene: 5. Germline-derived CDR1 and CDR2 are SQVTM and ANQGSEA.

This clonotype was found a few times. V is TRBV7-9 and J is TRBJ2-5; a weak D match, TRBD2 (5 bases). The J call may be wrong; the DNA end is better matched by TRBJ2-7. This CDR3 region has 15 residues. The germline CDR1 and CDR2 sequences are SEHNR and FQNEAQ (reference sequence). The CDR3 loop is CASSLSFGESYEQYF. In nucleotides, the CDR3 is TGTGCCAGCAGCTTAAGTTTCGGGGAGTCTTACGAGCAGTACTTC.

The gene calls are TRBV7-2 and TRBJ2-5; TRBD1 agrees at 7 bases. The J call may be wrong; the DNA end is better matched by TRBJ2-7. This CDR3 spans 14 amino acids. Germline V lookup: CDR1 SGHTA, CDR2 FQGNSA. CDR3 sequence (DNA): TGTGCCAGCAGCGCCTCGGGACAGTTCTACGAGCAGTACTTC. It codes for CASSASGQFYEQYF.

This clonotype has just a few counts. V is TRBV27 and J is TRBJ2-3; 7 bases match TRBD2. The germline V gene encodes CDR1 MNHEY and CDR2 SMNVEV (reference sequence). V dropped 5 bases and J dropped 2; count of bases not matched to a gene: 16. The CDR3 contains 18 residues. CDR3 protein: CASSILAGTMGFTDTQYF. CDR3 DNA sequence: TGTGCCAGCAGTATCTTAGCCGGGACTATGGGTTTCACAGATACGCAGTATTTT.

This clonotype has more than one count but fewer than ten. The chain has TRBV5-1 and TRBJ2-7; 9 nucleotides line up with TRBD2. V shed 1 base and J 1 base; nucleotides not matched to a gene: 12. The CDR3 contains 18 residues. Germline V gene data show CDR1 as SGHRS and CDR2 as YFSETQ. The CDR3 is CASSLISGRLADSYEQYF. The CDR3 coding sequence is TGCGCCAGCAGCTTGATCTCCGGACGACTAGCGGATTCCTACGAGCAGTACTTC.

This chain uses TRBV4-2 with TRBJ2-5, with D hard to call. Germline V gives CDR1 LGHNA, CDR2 YNFKEQ. The CDR3 sequence is 13 residues long. The V and J ends lost 5 bases and 3 bases respectively, with 10 bases between them. The CDR3 here is CASSGGRKETQYF. The CDR3 DNA sequence: TGTGCCAGCAGCGGCGGACGGAAAGAGACCCAGTACTTC.

This clonotype was seen a handful of times. The gene calls are TRBV7-9 and TRBJ2-7; a possible D gene is TRBD2 (5 bases). V was cut by 4 bases and J by 7 bases, with 20 bases left in between. The CDR3 spans 15 residues. Germline values: CDR1 SEHNR, CDR2 FQNEAQ (reference sequence). The CDR3 nucleotides read TGTGCCAGCAGCTCCCCCCAACAGAGGGAAGGTGAGCAGTACTTC. The encoded protein is CASSSPQQREGEQYF.

The chain couples TRBV28 to TRBJ1-5; 7 nucleotides match TRBD1. V lost 7 bases to trimming and J lost 5 bases; unmatched junction nucleotides: 2. This CDR3 comprises 12 residues. The germline CDR1 and CDR2 sequences are MDHEN and SYDVKM. The CDR3 sequence: CASNRGDQPQHF. CDR3 in DNA: TGTGCCAGCAACAGGGGAGATCAGCCCCAGCATTTT.

In this sample, this clonotype turned up a few times. V is TRBV10-3 and J is TRBJ2-5; 8 bases match TRBD2. V trimming: 7 bases; J trimming: 4 bases; junction bases outside the gene matches: 8. Per germline, CDR1 ENHRY and CDR2 SYGVKD. This CDR3 contains 14 residues. In DNA form, the CDR3 reads TGTGCCATCACAGACCCGGCGGGGGGAGAGACCCAGTACTTC. Amino acids: CAITDPAGGETQYF.

CDR3 sequence (DNA): TGTGCCAGCTCACCCCTCGGGTCAGCGGGAGCCTACAATGAGCAGTTCTTC. This sequence encodes CASSPLGSAGAYNEQFF. This chain uses TRBV18 with TRBJ2-1, with 8 bases that match TRBD2. V lost 3 bases to trimming and J lost 2 bases; unmatched junction nucleotides: 9. Germline loops: CDR1 KGHSH, CDR2 LQKENI. The CDR3 has 17 amino acids.

This chain links TRBV27 with TRBJ2-7; possibly TRBD2 for D (6 bases). The germline CDR1 and CDR2 sequences are MNHEY and SMNVEV (reference sequence). CDR3 length equals 15 residues. Trimming removed 6 bases from V and 5 bases from J, with 20 bases in between. The CDR3 region has the DNA TGTGCCAGCAGCCGTACGGGACCTACGGGAGACGAGCAGTACTTC. Its protein is CASSRTGPTGDEQYF.

This clonotype was seen only a few times. This sequence joins TRBV7-6 and TRBJ2-2, with 10 bases matching TRBD1. CDR3 length: 19 amino acids. Germline V CDR1 and CDR2: SGHVS, FNYEAQ. The J segment lost 2 bases and the V segment lost 2 bases, leaving 11 bases of the junction unmatched. The CDR3 nucleotides read TGTGCCAGCAGCTTAACCGGGACAGGGGCTACATTTAACACCGGGGAGCTGTTTTTT. Its protein product is CASSLTGTGATFNTGELFF.